This section outlines one T cell receptor beta chain sequence together with its context. The antigen is not known. This CDR3 has 13 amino acids. V gave up 6 bases and J gave up 3 bases, with 8 bases separating them. Germline CDR1 reads SGHNT; CDR2 reads YENEEA. Each patient relapsed following autologous stem cell transplantation, and prior brentuximab vedotin exposure differed. This entry is derived from a study of PD-1 blockade in classical Hodgkin lymphoma. Looking at the study overall: Treatment was intravenous nivolumab, 3 mg/kg every 2 weeks, until progression.

Study-level results: While CD8+ TCR diversity did not rise significantly by C4D1, CD4+ TCR diversity did.

The data were produced by immunoSEQ multiplex PCR, yet TCRdb's version contains in-frame clones alone and is incomplete. Of about 27,000 clones in the sample, just under 80% are singletons; the top ten hold about 32%. Here the sequenced sample was peripheral blood mononuclear cells (PBMCs), taken before the second cycle of nivolumab. This receptor was identified in a human donor with classical Hodgkin lymphoma. V and J are TRBV11-3 and TRBJ1-4; D is uncertain. The CDR3 DNA is TGTGCCAGCAGTTGGGTCGCTAATGAAAAACTGTTTTTT. Residues: CASSWVANEKLFF.